At least ten counts were recorded for the clone carrying this T cell receptor beta chain. Its matching antigen is unknown. Germline assignment: CDR1 MGHRA and CDR2 YSYEKL. The CDR3 extends over 15 amino acids. V lost 4 bases, J lost 3 bases, and 15 bases lay in between. Semi-nested PCR with Nested Universal Primer A followed constant-region reverse priming of full-length variable regions. TCRdb re-called the 5' RACE reads with MiXCR, one entry per CDR3 protein. Among about 41,000 distinct CDR3 sequences, 25% to 30% were seen once, and the ten largest hold around 3.5%. Notes on the study in general: Tumor-infiltrating Treg TCR alpha and beta sequences overlapped most with tumor naive CD4+ T cells, then blood naive.

CD4+CD45RO+CD25- cells were isolated as memory CD4+ T cells. The sequenced sample consisted of memory CD4+ T cells sorted from a lymph node. This sample's subset: memory CD4+ T cells, CD4+CD45RO+CD25-. This clonotype was sampled from a female donor with breast cancer. The rearrangement joins TRBV4-1 to TRBJ1-2, with D possibly TRBD1 on 5 matching bases. CDR3: CASSPTDSSYYGYTF. The CDR3 nucleotides are TGCGCCAGCAGCCCGACAGACTCATCGTACTATGGCTACACCTTC.